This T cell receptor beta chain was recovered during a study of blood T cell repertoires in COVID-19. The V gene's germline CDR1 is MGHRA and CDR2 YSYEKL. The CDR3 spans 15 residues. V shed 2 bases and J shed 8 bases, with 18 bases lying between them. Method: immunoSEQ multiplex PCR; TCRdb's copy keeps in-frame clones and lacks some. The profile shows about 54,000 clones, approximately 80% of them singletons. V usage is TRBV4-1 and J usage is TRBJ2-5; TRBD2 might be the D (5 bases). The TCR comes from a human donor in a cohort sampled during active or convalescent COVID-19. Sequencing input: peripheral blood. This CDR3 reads CASSQTLVRVGTQYF. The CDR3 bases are TGCGCCAGCAGCCAAACTCTGGTGCGGGTGGGAACCCAGTACTTC.